These T cell receptor beta chains were read from a single sample in a study of regulatory T cells in long-lasting Graves disease. One entry per CDR3 protein results from TCRdb running MiXCR on the multiplex PCR reads. The repertoire holds about 200,000 distinct CDR3 sequences, with roughly 19% as singletons. This same sample was also taken into another study, of T cells in Graves' hyperthyroidism and ophthalmopathy.

This specimen consisted of peripheral blood mononuclear cells (PBMCs), obtained at new diagnosis, from a patient treated with antithyroid drugs. Every receptor here comes from a woman aged 25 to 39 with Graves disease. The CDR3 runs from the conserved cysteine through the conserved F or W. A D gene is named only where the DNA matches it firmly. Clone size appears in some rows only: once, few, many, or a class for an expanded clone.

CDR3 DNA | CDR3 protein | V gene | clone size | J gene | D gene
TGTGCCAGCAGTATACAGGGGATCGCGAGAAACATTCAGTACTTC | CASSIQGIARNIQYF | TRBV28 | . | TRBJ2-4 | TRBD1
TGTGCCAGCAGTGAAGGCCCTTACAATGAGCAGTTCTTC | CASSEGPYNEQFF | TRBV2 | . | TRBJ2-1 | .
TGTGCCAGCAGCTTAGAGACTAGCGGGATCTCCTACAATGAGCAGTTCTTC | CASSLETSGISYNEQFF | TRBV7-8 | many | TRBJ2-1 | TRBD2
TGTGCCTGGAGTGTAGGGGGCGCGGGTGAGACCCAGTACTTC | CAWSVGGAGETQYF | TRBV30 | . | TRBJ2-5 | TRBD1
TGTGCCAGCAGTTTATATCCAGCGGGAGGGGCCTCCGAGCAGTACTTC | CASSLYPAGGASEQYF | TRBV27 | . | TRBJ2-7 | TRBD2
TGTGCCAGCAGCCGGACCGTCGGGTCTGGAAACACCATATATTTT | CASSRTVGSGNTIYF | TRBV11-2 | many | TRBJ1-3 | .
TGCAGTGCTAGAGTAGGGACAGTATACACTGAAGCTTTCTTT | CSARVGTVYTEAFF | TRBV20-1 | few | TRBJ1-1 | TRBD1
TGTGCCAGCAGTTTATTACCTTTCGTGGGCACGTCAAATGGCTACACCTTC | CASSLLPFVGTSNGYTF | TRBV28 | many | TRBJ1-2 | .
TGTGCCAGCAGTTTACTTATGGCGGGGGACGAGCAGTACTTC | CASSLLMAGDEQYF | TRBV28 | many | TRBJ2-7 | TRBD2
TGTGCCAGCAGTGAATTCGGTTCGGGAACGGAGCAGTACTTC | CASSEFGSGTEQYF | TRBV6-1 | many | TRBJ2-7 | .
TGCGCCAGCAGCTTGAATGGCGGGACAGGGGGTGAAAAACTGTTTTTT | CASSLNGGTGGEKLFF | TRBV5-1 | . | TRBJ1-4 | TRBD1
TGTGCCAGCAGTTTCCGGAAAAACACTGAAGCTTTCTTT | CASSFRKNTEAFF | TRBV12-3/TRBV12-4 | many | TRBJ1-1 | .
TGCAGTGCTAGAGACTTGGCTAGCGGGACAGATACGCAGTATTTT | CSARDLASGTDTQYF | TRBV20-1 | many | TRBJ2-3 | TRBD2
TGTGCCAGTAGAGTAAGTGAGGGACAGGGGTACGAGCAGTACTTC | CASRVSEGQGYEQYF | TRBV19 | many | TRBJ2-7 | TRBD1
TGTGCCAGCAGTCTAGGGACTAGCGGGAGCCCTACCCCTTCGAACACCGGGGAGCTGTTTTTT | CASSLGTSGSPTPSNTGELFF | TRBV12-3/TRBV12-4 | many | TRBJ2-2 | TRBD2
TGTGCCTGGAGTGTGGTGGCGGGGGCAGATACGCAGTATTTT | CAWSVVAGADTQYF | TRBV30 | few | TRBJ2-3 | TRBD2
TGCGCCAGCAGTGATGGGAACACCGGGGAGCTGTTTTTT | CASSDGNTGELFF | TRBV10-1 | many | TRBJ2-2 | .
TGTGCCAGCATTCCGGGGCCCACAGATACGCAGTATTTT | CASIPGPTDTQYF | TRBV7-9 | many | TRBJ2-3 | .
TGTGCCATCAGTGAGGAGTTCGGGCCCCAGCATTTT | CAISEEFGPQHF | TRBV10-3 | . | TRBJ1-5 | .
TGTGCCAGCAGTTTACCCAGGGGAGGTGAGACCCAGTACTTC | CASSLPRGGETQYF | TRBV28 | many | TRBJ2-5 | .
TGCGCCAGCAGCTTGTCAGGCGGGAGGGCCCACGAGCAGTACTTC | CASSLSGGRAHEQYF | TRBV13 | many | TRBJ2-7 | TRBD2
TGTGCCAGCACCCTAGGTCGCCGAGCTAACTATGGCTACACCTTC | CASTLGRRANYGYTF | TRBV12-3/TRBV12-4 | many | TRBJ1-2 | .
TGTGCCAGTAGTATCTCGTCAGGGGGGAATGACACTGAAGCTTTCTTT | CASSISSGGNDTEAFF | TRBV19 | many | TRBJ1-1 | TRBD1
TGTGCCAGCAGCTTAGGTACAGGGTACGCGATGGACACTGAAGCTTTCTTT | CASSLGTGYAMDTEAFF | TRBV7-9 | many | TRBJ1-1 | .
TGTGCCAGCAGTTACTCGAGTCAGGGCTATAATTCACCCCTCCACTTT | CASSYSSQGYNSPLHF | TRBV6-2/TRBV6-3 | many | TRBJ1-6 | .
TGTGCCAGCAGTCCACTAGCGGGGGGCCCGTTGGAGCAGTTCTTC | CASSPLAGGPLEQFF | TRBV28 | . | TRBJ2-1 | TRBD2
TGTGCCAGCAGCTTAGATCACCTACCACAGGGTGAGCAGTTCTTC | CASSLDHLPQGEQFF | TRBV11-3 | many | TRBJ2-1 | .
TGCGCCAGCAGCGGTACAGGGACCACTGAAGCTTTCTTT | CASSGTGTTEAFF | TRBV5-1 | many | TRBJ1-1 | .
TGTGCCAGCAGGGACAGGGGGTTTTACGAGCAGTACTTC | CASRDRGFYEQYF | TRBV2 | many | TRBJ2-7 | TRBD1
TGCGCCAGCAGTCGAGGAACCCATGAGCAGTTCTTC | CASSRGTHEQFF | TRBV10-1 | few | TRBJ2-1 | .
TGCGCCAGCAGCCCCGACAGGCTTACCTACGAGCAGTACTTC | CASSPDRLTYEQYF | TRBV5-1 | few | TRBJ2-7 | .
TGTGCCAGCAGACCCGGGACAGGGGTCAACACCGGGGAGCTGTTTTTT | CASRPGTGVNTGELFF | TRBV7-3 | many | TRBJ2-2 | TRBD1
TGTGCCAGCAGTGAAGGGGGGGGGGTAACTAATGAAAAACTGTTTTTT | CASSEGGGVTNEKLFF | TRBV2 | many | TRBJ1-4 | .
TGCGCCAGCAGCCAAGATGTCGCGGGGGCCTACAATGAGCAGTTCTTC | CASSQDVAGAYNEQFF | TRBV4-1 | . | TRBJ2-1 | TRBD2
TGTGCCAGCACTATGGGACTAGCGGGTCCCCAAAACATTCAGTACTTC | CASTMGLAGPQNIQYF | TRBV28 | many | TRBJ2-4 | TRBD2
TGCAGTGCTAGGGGACTAGCGGGGGGCAATCTGGATGAGCAGTTCTTC | CSARGLAGGNLDEQFF | TRBV20-1 | . | TRBJ2-1 | TRBD2
TGTGCCAGCAGCGCTACCGCCGGGACAGGGGTGACTGAAGCTTTCTTT | CASSATAGTGVTEAFF | TRBV11-2 | . | TRBJ1-1 | TRBD1
TGCGCCAGCCTACCGACTAAGGTAGACGAGCAGTACTTC | CASLPTKVDEQYF | TRBV10-2 | many | TRBJ2-7 | .
TGTGCCAGCAGTGAAGCGCTAGGACTAGGAGCCTACAATGAGCAGTTCTTC | CASSEALGLGAYNEQFF | TRBV2 | many | TRBJ2-1 | TRBD2